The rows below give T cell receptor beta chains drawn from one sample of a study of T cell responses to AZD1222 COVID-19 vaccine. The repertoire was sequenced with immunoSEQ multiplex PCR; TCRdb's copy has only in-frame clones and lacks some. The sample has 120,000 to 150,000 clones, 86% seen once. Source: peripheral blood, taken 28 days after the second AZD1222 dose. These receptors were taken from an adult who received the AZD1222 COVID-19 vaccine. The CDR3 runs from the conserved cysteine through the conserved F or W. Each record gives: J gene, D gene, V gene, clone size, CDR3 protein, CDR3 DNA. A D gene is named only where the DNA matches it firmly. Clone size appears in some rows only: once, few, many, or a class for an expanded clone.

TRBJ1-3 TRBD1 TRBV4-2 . CASSQARDRAGNTIYF TGTGCCAGCAGCCAAGCCCGGGACAGGGCAGGAAACACCATATATTTT
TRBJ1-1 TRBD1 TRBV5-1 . CASSLRTGGLGNTEAFF TGCGCCAGCAGCTTGCGGACAGGGGGCCTGGGGAACACTGAAGCTTTCTTT
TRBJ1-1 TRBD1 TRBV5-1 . CASSLWEGATEAFF TGCGCCAGCAGCTTGTGGGAGGGGGCCACTGAAGCTTTCTTT
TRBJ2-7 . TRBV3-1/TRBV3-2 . CASSQNTGVAHEQYF TGTGCCAGCAGCCAGAATACGGGAGTCGCTCACGAGCAGTACTTC
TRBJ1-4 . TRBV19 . CASERTTKLFF TGTGCCAGTGAAAGGACAACAAAACTGTTTTTT
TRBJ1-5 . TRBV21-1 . CASSKDGGPNQPQHF TGTGCCAGCAGCAAAGACGGGGGACCCAATCAGCCCCAGCATTTT
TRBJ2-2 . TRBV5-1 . CASEPGSGTGELFF TGCGCCAGCGAGCCAGGGAGTGGCACCGGGGAGCTGTTTTTT
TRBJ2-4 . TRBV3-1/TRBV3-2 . CASSNSDTAKNIQYF TGTGCCAGCAGCAACAGCGATACCGCCAAAAACATTCAGTACTTC
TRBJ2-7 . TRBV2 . CASEGQAHEQYF TGTGCCAGCGAGGGTCAGGCTCACGAGCAGTACTTC
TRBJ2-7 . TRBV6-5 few CASSLGADSYEQYF TGTGCCAGCAGTCTGGGGGCGGACTCCTACGAGCAGTACTTC
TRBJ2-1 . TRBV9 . CASSLGSFNEQFF TGTGCCAGCAGCCTGGGCTCATTCAATGAGCAGTTCTTC
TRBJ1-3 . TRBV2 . CASSEGTFEGNTIYF TGTGCCAGCAGTGAAGGGACATTTGAAGGGAACACCATATATTTT
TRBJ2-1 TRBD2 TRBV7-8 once CASSPQGTLRTSGRSGDEQFF TGTGCCAGCAGCCCCCAGGGCACCCTCCGGACTAGCGGGAGGTCAGGGGATGAGCAGTTCTTC
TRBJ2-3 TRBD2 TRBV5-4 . CGFGGGRTSVADTQYF TGTGGGTTCGGCGGGGGGCGGACGTCCGTCGCAGATACGCAGTATTTT
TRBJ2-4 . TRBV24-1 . CATSDPGDSKNIQYF TGTGCCACCAGTGATCCAGGGGACTCCAAAAACATTCAGTACTTC
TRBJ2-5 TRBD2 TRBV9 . CASSPSGGLYQETQYF TGTGCCAGCAGCCCTAGCGGGGGATTGTACCAAGAGACCCAGTACTTC
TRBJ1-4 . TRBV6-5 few CASSYRALANEKLFF TGTGCCAGCAGTTACCGCGCCCTGGCTAATGAAAAACTGTTTTTT
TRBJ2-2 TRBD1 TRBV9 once CASSTVGQGRTGELFF TGTGCCAGCAGCACTGTAGGACAGGGGCGGACCGGGGAGCTGTTTTTT
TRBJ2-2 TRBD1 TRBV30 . CAWSQTGKRMFF TGTGCCTGGAGTCAGACAGGGAAGAGGATGTTTTTT
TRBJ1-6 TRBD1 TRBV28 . CASSYRGPGSPLHF TGTGCCAGCAGTTACAGGGGACCTGGGTCACCCCTCCACTTT
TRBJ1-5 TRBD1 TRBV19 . CASSPRTGNQPQHF TGTGCCAGTAGTCCCCGGACAGGGAATCAGCCCCAGCATTTT
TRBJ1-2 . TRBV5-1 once CASSLGSGSYGYTF TGCGCCAGCAGCTTGGGTTCGGGCTCTTATGGCTACACCTTC
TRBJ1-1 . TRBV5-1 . CASSPGSVNTEAFF TGCGCCAGCAGCCCAGGGTCGGTGAACACTGAAGCTTTCTTT
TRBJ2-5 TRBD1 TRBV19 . CASSPGDRAGETQYF TGTGCCAGTAGTCCTGGGGACAGGGCCGGGGAGACCCAGTACTTC
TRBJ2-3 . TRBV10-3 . CAISERAGGSTDTQYF TGTGCCATCAGTGAGCGAGCGGGTGGAAGCACAGATACGCAGTATTTT
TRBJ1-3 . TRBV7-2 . CASSLVGGGGNTIYF TGTGCCAGCAGCTTAGTCGGGGGGGGAGGAAACACCATATATTTT
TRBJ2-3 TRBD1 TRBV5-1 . CASSMPLLTGGVDTQYF TGCGCCAGCAGCATGCCCCTCTTGACAGGGGGGGTGGATACGCAGTATTTT
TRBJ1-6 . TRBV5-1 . CASRDSGNSPLHF TGCGCCAGCAGAGACAGTGGAAATTCACCCCTCCACTTT
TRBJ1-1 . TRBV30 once CAWGQRGAFF TGTGCCTGGGGACAAAGAGGGGCTTTCTTT
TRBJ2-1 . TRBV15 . CATSRTSGQRNNEQFF TGTGCCACCAGCCGGACTTCCGGCCAGCGTAACAATGAGCAGTTCTTC
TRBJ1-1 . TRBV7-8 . CASSLSQASGEAFF TGTGCCAGCAGCTTATCACAGGCGTCAGGTGAAGCTTTCTTT
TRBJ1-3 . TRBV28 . CASSLYANGNTIYF TGTGCCAGCAGTCTATACGCTAATGGAAACACCATATATTTT
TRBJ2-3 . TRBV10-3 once CAISATGKDTQYF TGTGCCATCAGCGCCACGGGAAAAGATACGCAGTATTTT
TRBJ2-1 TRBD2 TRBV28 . CASSLLAGGLYNEQFF TGTGCCAGCAGTTTATTAGCGGGGGGGCTCTACAATGAGCAGTTCTTC
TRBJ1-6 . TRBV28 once CASRVTAGGSPLHF TGTGCCAGCAGGGTAACAGCGGGGGGTTCACCCCTCCACTTT
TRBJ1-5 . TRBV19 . CASSIPPDQPQHF TGTGCCAGTAGTATACCCCCAGATCAGCCCCAGCATTTT
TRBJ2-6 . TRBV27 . CASSPAGSGANVLTF TGTGCCAGCAGTCCCGCCGGGTCTGGGGCCAACGTCCTGACTTTC
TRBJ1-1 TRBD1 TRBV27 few CASSPRQGGTEAFF TGTGCCAGCAGTCCTAGACAGGGAGGCACTGAAGCTTTCTTT
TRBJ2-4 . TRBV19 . CASTTIAKNIQYF TGTGCCAGTACCACTATAGCCAAAAACATTCAGTACTTC
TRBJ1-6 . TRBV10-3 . CAIEGGGDSPLHF TGTGCCATCGAAGGGGGGGGTGATTCACCCCTCCACTTT
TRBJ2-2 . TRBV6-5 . CASEGGRNTGELFF TGTGCCAGCGAGGGGGGGAGGAACACCGGGGAGCTGTTTTTT
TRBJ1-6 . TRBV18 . CASSPNRDSPLHF TGTGCCAGCTCACCAAACCGGGATTCACCCCTCCACTTT